This entry concerns a single T cell receptor (beta chain). TCRdb processed the RT-PCR reads anew with MiXCR; each CDR3 protein has one entry. The data contain some 230,000 distinct CDR3 sequences, 13% to 15% of them singletons. These data come from a study of patients and donors after allogeneic stem cell transplantation. The V gene's germline CDR1 is DFQATT and CDR2 SNEGSKA (reference sequence). This CDR3 has 14 amino acids. V shed 4 bases, J shed 4 bases, and the junction held 4 bases outside the gene matches. The V gene is TRBV20-1, the J gene TRBJ2-1, with 10 nucleotides matching TRBD2. The TCR originated in a human donor who was either an allogeneic HSCT recipient or a stem cell or donor lymphocyte infusion donor (not recorded which). It is not recorded whose cells these are; they may come from a transplant donor. Sequences were obtained from blood, either unsorted or a sorted T cell fraction (not recorded which). The CDR3 DNA reads TGCAGTGCTATCAAGCGGGAGGGGTACAATGAGCAGTTCTTC. Encoded protein: CSAIKREGYNEQFF.